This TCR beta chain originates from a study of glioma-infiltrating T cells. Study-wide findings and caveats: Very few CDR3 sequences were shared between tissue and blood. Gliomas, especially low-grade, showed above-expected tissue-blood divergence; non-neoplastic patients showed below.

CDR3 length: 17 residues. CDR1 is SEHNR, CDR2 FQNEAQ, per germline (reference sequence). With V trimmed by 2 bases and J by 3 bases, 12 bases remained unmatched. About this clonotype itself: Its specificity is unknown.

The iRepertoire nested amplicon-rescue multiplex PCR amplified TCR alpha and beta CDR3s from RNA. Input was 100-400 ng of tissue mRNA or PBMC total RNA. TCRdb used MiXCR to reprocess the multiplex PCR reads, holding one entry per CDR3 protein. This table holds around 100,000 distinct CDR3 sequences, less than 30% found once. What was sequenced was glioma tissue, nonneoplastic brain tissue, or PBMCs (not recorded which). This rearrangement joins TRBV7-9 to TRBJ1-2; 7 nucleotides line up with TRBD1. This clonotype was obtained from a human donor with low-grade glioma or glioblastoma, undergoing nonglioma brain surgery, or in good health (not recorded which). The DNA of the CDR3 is TGTGCCAGCAGCTTAAGTATCCGGCAGGGGGTCGACTATGGCTACACCTTC. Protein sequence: CASSLSIRQGVDYGYTF.